A selection of T cell receptor beta chains follows, all from one sample in a study of blood T cell repertoires in COVID-19. Method: immunoSEQ multiplex PCR; TCRdb's copy keeps in-frame clones and lacks some. The sample includes roughly 140,000 clones, roughly four fifths seen only once; the top ten take roughly 3.5%. Material for sequencing was peripheral blood. The receptors stem from a woman aged 80 or over with acute or convalescent COVID-19. The CDR3 runs from the conserved cysteine through the conserved F or W. D genes are given only for firm matches. For some rows the clone size is stated as once, few or many, or as a class when expanded; others skip it.

TRBV9,NA,NA,TRBJ1-1,14,TGTGCCAGCAGTCTAGACAGTGGGATGGGTCAAGCTTTCTTT,CASSLDSGMGQAFF
TRBV7-2,NA,TRBD2,TRBJ2-1,16,TGTGCCAGCAGCTTAGGGGCGGTAGTGGGAGGGCATGAGCAGTTCTTC,CASSLGAVVGGHEQFF
TRBV2,NA,TRBD1,TRBJ2-7,16,TGTGCCAGCAGTGAAGCAGTGGGACAGGGCCCTCGGGAGCAGTACTTC,CASSEAVGQGPREQYF
TRBV5-8,NA,NA,TRBJ2-2,15,TGTGCCAGCCGATTCCTAAGCGCGAACACCGGGGAGCTGTTTTTT,CASRFLSANTGELFF
TRBV30,NA,TRBD1,TRBJ2-3,15,TGTGCCTGGAGTGGGAAGGGGGCTGTATCAGATACGCAGTATTTT,CAWSGKGAVSDTQYF
TRBV18,NA,TRBD1,TRBJ1-2,13,TGTGCCAGCTCACCGAACACCGGGACAGATTACACCTTC,CASSPNTGTDYTF
TRBV27,NA,TRBD2,TRBJ2-7,13,TGTGCCAGCAGCCTAGCGGGAGTGGGTCAGCAGTACTTC,CASSLAGVGQQYF
TRBV14,once,NA,TRBJ1-1,15,TGTGCCAGCAGCCGAGTGGGGGCGGAAGGCACTGAAGCTTTCTTT,CASSRVGAEGTEAFF
TRBV6-5,NA,NA,TRBJ2-7,12,TGTGCCAGCACCCTGGCGGACTACGAGCAGTACTTC,CASTLADYEQYF
TRBV19,NA,TRBD2,TRBJ2-2,11,TGTGCCAGTAGTATGGCGGGGGAACTGTTTTTT,CASSMAGELFF
TRBV2,NA,NA,TRBJ2-7,14,TGTGCCAGCAGCCTACGGACGGGGTTAAACGAGCAGTACTTC,CASSLRTGLNEQYF
TRBV19,few,NA,TRBJ1-4,14,TGTGCCAGTAGTATGTCTATAGCTAATGAAAAACTGTTTTTT,CASSMSIANEKLFF
TRBV11-2,NA,TRBD1,TRBJ2-3,16,TGTGCCAGCAGCTTACCGCTTACAGGGGGGACAGATACGCAGTATTTT,CASSLPLTGGTDTQYF
TRBV9,NA,TRBD2,TRBJ2-3,18,TGTGCCAGCAGCGTAGGAACTCGACTAGCGGGAGGGACAGATACGCAGTATTTT,CASSVGTRLAGGTDTQYF
TRBV24-1,NA,TRBD1,TRBJ2-1,16,TGTGCCACCAGTGATTCGCAGACGACAGGGCTCGATGAGCAGTTCTTC,CATSDSQTTGLDEQFF
TRBV5-1,NA,NA,TRBJ2-1,12,TGCGCCAGCAGCTTTCAGGGCCATGAGCAGTTCTTC,CASSFQGHEQFF
TRBV5-1,few,NA,TRBJ1-1,14,TGCGCCAGCAGCTTGGGAGAAACCTACACTGAAGCTTTCTTT,CASSLGETYTEAFF
TRBV29-1,NA,NA,TRBJ1-3,13,TGCAGCGTTGTCTCCAGCTCTGGAAACACCATATATTTT,CSVVSSSGNTIYF
TRBV28,NA,TRBD1,TRBJ2-1,15,TGTGCCAGCTTAGCCGGGACAGGGTCATTTAATGAGCAGTTCTTC,CASLAGTGSFNEQFF
TRBV5-4,NA,NA,TRBJ1-1,13,TGTGCCAGCAGCTTTACCGCGGACACTGAAGCTTTCTTT,CASSFTADTEAFF
TRBV18,few,TRBD1,TRBJ1-1,16,TGTGCCAGCTTAACCTTGGGTCAGGGGGATATCACTGAAGCTTTCTTT,CASLTLGQGDITEAFF
TRBV12-5,NA,TRBD1,TRBJ2-2,17,TGTGCTAGTGGTTTGGTCAAGGGGGCCCCCGGCACCGGGGAGCTGTTTTTT,CASGLVKGAPGTGELFF
TRBV5-1,few,NA,TRBJ1-1,15,TGCGCCAGCAGCAAAGACGGAGCCCCAAACACTGAAGCTTTCTTT,CASSKDGAPNTEAFF
TRBV7-2,once,NA,TRBJ1-6,15,TGTGCCAGCAGCTTAGCTTCAGGGTGGAATTCACCCCTCCACTTT,CASSLASGWNSPLHF
TRBV19,NA,NA,TRBJ1-1,13,TGTGCCAGTAATCAGGGATTGAACACTGAAGCTTTCTTT,CASNQGLNTEAFF
TRBV18,NA,TRBD1,TRBJ2-1,16,TGTGCCAGCTCACCAATACAGGGGGGCTCCTACAATGAGCAGTTCTTC,CASSPIQGGSYNEQFF
TRBV19,NA,TRBD2,TRBJ2-1,16,TGTGCCAGTAGTATGACTAGCTCCCAGCTGTACAATGAGCAGTTCTTC,CASSMTSSQLYNEQFF
TRBV11-2,NA,TRBD2,TRBJ2-5,15,TGTGCCAGCAGCTATCTAGCGGGGGGGCAAGAGACCCAGTACTTC,CASSYLAGGQETQYF
TRBV7-9,NA,TRBD1,TRBJ2-1,15,TGTGCCAGCAGCTTAGGGGACAGGGCGTCCAATGAGCAGTTCTTC,CASSLGDRASNEQFF
TRBV9,NA,TRBD2,TRBJ2-2,15,TGTGCCAGCAGCGTAGGGGGACTAAACACCGGGGAGCTGTTTTTT,CASSVGGLNTGELFF
TRBV2,NA,NA,TRBJ1-1,12,TGTGCCAGCAGTGTGGAGGACACTGAAGCTTTCTTT,CASSVEDTEAFF
TRBV30,NA,TRBD1,TRBJ2-5,15,TGTGCCTGGAGGGCGGGACAGGGGTACCAAGAGACCCAGTACTTC,CAWRAGQGYQETQYF
TRBV6-5,NA,TRBD1,TRBJ1-1,14,TGTGCCAGCATCCAGACAGGGGGCCTGGCTGAAGCTTTCTTT,CASIQTGGLAEAFF
TRBV29-1,NA,TRBD1,TRBJ1-5,13,TGCAGCGCTACAGGGGGCCCTTTGCAGCCCCAGCATTTT,CSATGGPLQPQHF
TRBV4-3,NA,TRBD2,TRBJ2-1,15,TGCGCCAGCAGCCAAGCGGGGGGGCCGTCCCATGAGCAGTTCTTC,CASSQAGGPSHEQFF
TRBV7-8,NA,NA,TRBJ1-1,14,TGTGCCAGCAGCTTACAGGGAGGGAACACTGAAGCTTTCTTT,CASSLQGGNTEAFF
TRBV6-5,NA,NA,TRBJ2-7,12,TGTGCCAGCCTTAGCGGCTCCTACGAGCAGTACTTC,CASLSGSYEQYF
TRBV7-2,once,TRBD2,TRBJ2-3,18,TGTGCCAGCAGCTTATCCTCGGGTGGCGGGGGGGCGGCGAATACGCAGTATTTT,CASSLSSGGGGAANTQYF
TRBV4-2,NA,NA,TRBJ1-3,16,TGTGCCAGCAGCCAGGATCAGGCCAGATCTGGAAACACCATATATTTT,CASSQDQARSGNTIYF
TRBV6-2/TRBV6-3,NA,TRBD1,TRBJ1-1,13,TGTGCCAGCAGTCCAGTCGGGACAGGCCAAGCTTTCTTT,CASSPVGTGQAFF
TRBV5-5,NA,NA,TRBJ1-4,16,TGTGCCAGCAGCCCACGCGGAGCCCGGTCTGAGGAAAAACTGTTTTTT,CASSPRGARSEEKLFF
TRBV6-2/TRBV6-3,NA,NA,TRBJ1-1,12,TGTGCCAGCAGCCTCTCGTACACTGAAGCTTTCTTT,CASSLSYTEAFF
TRBV15,NA,NA,TRBJ1-1,15,TGTGCCACCAGCAGAGCTGGGACAATGAACACTGAAGCTTTCTTT,CATSRAGTMNTEAFF
TRBV11-3,few,NA,TRBJ2-2,14,TGTGCCAGCAGCACCACTAGCTCGGACGGGGAGCTGTTTTTT,CASSTTSSDGELFF
TRBV19,NA,TRBD1,TRBJ2-1,15,TGTGCCAGTAGTGTCCGGGACAGGGGCGGTGATGAGCAGTTCTTC,CASSVRDRGGDEQFF
TRBV7-9,NA,TRBD2,TRBJ2-7,15,TGTGCCAGCAGCTTAGGTGGCGGGGGACCCTACGAGCAGTACTTC,CASSLGGGGPYEQYF
TRBV7-2,NA,NA,TRBJ2-1,14,TGTGCCAGCAGCCCTCCGGGAACATACAATGAGCAGTTCTTC,CASSPPGTYNEQFF
TRBV7-3,few,NA,TRBJ2-2,13,TGTGCCAGCAGCTCCAGACGGAGCGGGGAGCTGTTTTTT,CASSSRRSGELFF